The rows below give T cell receptor beta chains drawn from one sample of a study of cytomegalovirus exposure and HLA in healthy donors. Profiled with immunoSEQ multiplex PCR; TCRdb holds only in-frame clones, not every one. The sample holds tens of thousands of clones, just over 90% seen once. The specimen sequenced was PBMCs. The receptors originated from a man aged 30 to 45 in good health and CMV-seronegative. Each CDR3 is given with its conserved first and last residue. A D gene is named only where the DNA matches it firmly. Clone size is not always given. Where it is, it says once, few, many or a class for expanded clones.

J gene | D gene | V gene | clone size | CDR3 DNA | CDR3 protein
TRBJ1-2 | - | TRBV18 | - | TGTGCCAGCTCACCGGAACAGAAAGCTAACTATGGCTACACCTTC | CASSPEQKANYGYTF
TRBJ2-6 | - | TRBV28 | once | TGTGCCAGCAGTTTTCCAGGCCTTGGCTCTGGGGCCAACGTCCTGACTTTC | CASSFPGLGSGANVLTF
TRBJ2-3 | - | TRBV6-6 | - | TGTGCCAGCAGTTACCGAGATACGCAGTATTTT | CASSYRDTQYF
TRBJ1-4 | - | TRBV5-1 | - | TGCGCCAGCAGCTTTATAGGGAGGCCGGAGGAAAAACTGTTTTTT | CASSFIGRPEEKLFF
TRBJ2-7 | TRBD1 | TRBV15 | - | TGTGCCACCAGCAGAGATTGGGGACAGGGGGCATTCGAGCAGTACTTC | CATSRDWGQGAFEQYF
TRBJ2-2 | - | TRBV28 | - | TGTGCCAGCAGTTTTTCAGCGAACACCGGGGAGCTGTTTTTT | CASSFSANTGELFF
TRBJ2-4 | - | TRBV11-3 | once | TGTGCCAGCAGCCTCAGGGGGGACAAAAACATTCAGTACTTC | CASSLRGDKNIQYF
TRBJ2-2 | - | TRBV7-6 | - | TGTGCCAGCAGCTTAGCATTAGTTAGTAGGCGGACCGGGGAGCTGTTTTTT | CASSLALVSRRTGELFF
TRBJ2-3 | TRBD2 | TRBV4-2 | - | TGTGCCAGCAGCCAAGATACCCGCTGGCGGGGGGATGCCACAGATACGCAGTATTTT | CASSQDTRWRGDATDTQYF
TRBJ1-1 | - | TRBV19 | - | TGTGCCAGTAGTATCGCGGCACAAGCTTTCTTT | CASSIAAQAFF
TRBJ1-4 | TRBD1 | TRBV19 | once | TGTGCCAGTAGTATAGCCTGGGACAGTGGAAAACTGTTTTTT | CASSIAWDSGKLFF
TRBJ1-1 | - | TRBV25-1 | once | TGTGCCAGCAGACTGGGAGGGAACACTGAAGCTTTCTTT | CASRLGGNTEAFF
TRBJ1-6 | TRBD1 | TRBV28 | - | TGTGCCAGCAGTCCAGCCGGGACAGGGTCCCCCCTCCACTTT | CASSPAGTGSPLHF
TRBJ2-5 | TRBD1 | TRBV7-9 | - | TGTGCCAGCAGCTTAGATTCCGGGACAGGGGGACATGAGACCCAGTACTTC | CASSLDSGTGGHETQYF
TRBJ2-2 | - | TRBV15 | - | TGTGCCACCAGCACACCCTTGCAGACCGGGGAGCTGTTTTTT | CATSTPLQTGELFF
TRBJ2-4 | TRBD1 | TRBV19 | - | TGTGCCAGTAGTCTCCCCCCGGGACAGGGGTCTACCTCCAAAAACATTCAGTACTTC | CASSLPPGQGSTSKNIQYF
TRBJ2-7 | TRBD1 | TRBV7-2 | - | TGTGCCAGCAGCGATCCCACCGGGACAGGGTTCTCCTACGAGCAGTACTTC | CASSDPTGTGFSYEQYF
TRBJ1-2 | - | TRBV7-8 | few | TGTGCCAGCAGCTTAGAAGGTACAGATGGCTACACCTTC | CASSLEGTDGYTF
TRBJ1-5 | TRBD1 | TRBV19 | - | TGTGCCAGTAGTGGGACAGTTAATCAGCCCCAGCATTTT | CASSGTVNQPQHF
TRBJ2-2 | - | TRBV6-1 | - | TGTGCCAGCAGTGTACCGGACGACAGGGAGGCCGGGGAGCTGTTTTTT | CASSVPDDREAGELFF
TRBJ2-1 | TRBD1 | TRBV14 | - | TGTGCCAGCAGCCAGGACAGGGAACGGTACAATGAGCAGTTCTTC | CASSQDRERYNEQFF
TRBJ1-2 | - | TRBV29-1 | once | TGCAGCGGGGAGTTGGGCTATGGCTACACCTTC | CSGELGYGYTF
TRBJ2-3 | TRBD2 | TRBV29-1 | - | TGCAGCGTTGAAGATACCGAAGCGGGACCAGATACGCAGTATTTT | CSVEDTEAGPDTQYF
TRBJ1-3 | - | TRBV9 | - | TGTGCCAGCAGCGTAGGGAGGGAAGCTGGAAACACCATATATTTT | CASSVGREAGNTIYF